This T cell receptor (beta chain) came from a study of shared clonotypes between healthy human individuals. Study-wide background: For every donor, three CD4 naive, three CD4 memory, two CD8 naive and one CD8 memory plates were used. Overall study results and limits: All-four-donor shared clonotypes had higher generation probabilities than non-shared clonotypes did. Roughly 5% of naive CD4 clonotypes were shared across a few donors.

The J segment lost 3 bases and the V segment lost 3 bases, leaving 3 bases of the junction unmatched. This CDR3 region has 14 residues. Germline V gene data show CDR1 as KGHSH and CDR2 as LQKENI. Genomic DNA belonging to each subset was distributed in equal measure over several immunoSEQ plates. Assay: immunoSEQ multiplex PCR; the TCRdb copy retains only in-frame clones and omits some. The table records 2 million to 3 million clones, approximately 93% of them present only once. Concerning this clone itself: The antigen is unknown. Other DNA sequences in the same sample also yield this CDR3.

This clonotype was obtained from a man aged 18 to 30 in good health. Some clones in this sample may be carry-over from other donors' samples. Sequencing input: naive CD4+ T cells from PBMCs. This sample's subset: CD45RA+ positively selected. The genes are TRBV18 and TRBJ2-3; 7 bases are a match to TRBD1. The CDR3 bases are TGTGCCAGCTCACCTGACAGGGTGACAGATACGCAGTATTTT. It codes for CASSPDRVTDTQYF. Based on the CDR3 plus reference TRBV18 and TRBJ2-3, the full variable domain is NAGVMQNPRHLVRRRGQEARLRCSPMKGHSHVYWYRQLPEEGLKFMVYLQKENIIDESGMPKERFSAEFPKEGPSILRIQQVVRGDSAAYFCASSPDRVTDTQYFGPGTRLTVL.